Presented here are 24 T cell receptor beta chains from one specimen sequenced in a study of Ad26.COV2.S vaccination and SARS-CoV-2 variants. The treatment here: some 20 received Ad26.COV2.S at low or high dose, single or two shots; roughly five received placebo; per-sample allocation not given. Material that was analyzed had been drawn on day 63 after the first vaccine or placebo injection. The data were produced by immunoSEQ multiplex PCR, yet TCRdb's version contains in-frame clones alone and is incomplete. This table holds about 480,000 clones, roughly nine tenths found once. Sequencing used peripheral blood, obtained in a trial of Ad26.COV2.S vaccine versus placebo. The receptors shown here come from a person aged 18-65 years who received the Ad26.COV2.S COVID-19 vaccine or a placebo.

The chain carries TRBV19 and TRBJ1-5; D is ambiguous. This CDR3 has 14 residues. The germline V and J ends were trimmed by 5 bases and 0 bases, with 8 bases remaining between them. CDR1 and CDR2 (germline): LNHDA, SQIVND (reference sequence). The CDR3 bases are TGTGCCAGTAGTGGAGTTAATAGCAATCAGCCCCAGCATTTT. Amino acids: CASSGVNSNQPQHF.

The rearrangement links TRBV19 to TRBJ1-1, with D uncertain. CDR3 size: 12 residues. Trimming left V 5 bases short and J 10 bases short, with 14 bases between. The germline V gene encodes CDR1 LNHDA and CDR2 SQIVND (reference sequence). CDR3 bases: TGTGCCAGTAGTGTGGGTCTAGGTGGAGCTTTCTTT. It yields the protein CASSVGLGGAFF.

About this clone: The sample has other DNA sequences that encode this CDR3 too. This chain links TRBV19 with TRBJ1-5, with D possibly matching TRBD1 (6 bases). CDR3 size: 14 residues. V was trimmed by 2 bases and J by 1 base, leaving 6 bases between them. Looked up from germline, CDR1 is LNHDA and CDR2 is SQIVND (reference sequence). The CDR3 loop reads CASSITGSNQPQHF. DNA of the CDR3: TGTGCCAGTAGTATAACAGGGAGCAATCAGCCCCAGCATTTT.

The gene calls are TRBV18 and TRBJ2-1, with D perhaps TRBD2 (6 bases). V was trimmed by 1 base and J by 9 bases, leaving 7 bases between them. Germline loops: CDR1 KGHSH, CDR2 LQKENI. The CDR3 covers 12 residues. The CDR3: CASSPQGGEQFF. CDR3 nucleotides: TGTGCCAGCTCACCACAGGGAGGTGAGCAGTTCTTC.

This clone was found a few times. J is TRBJ1-2 and V is TRBV30; no firm D call. V was clipped by 0 bases and J by 8 bases, with 13 bases between them. This CDR3 is 13 amino acids long. The germline V gene encodes CDR1 GTSNPN and CDR2 SVGIG (reference sequence). CDR3 DNA sequence: TGTGCCTGGAGTGTACTTAAGTCAGGAGGCTACACCTTC. Amino acid sequence: CAWSVLKSGGYTF.

In DNA, the CDR3 is TGTGCCAGTAGTATAGATCGGGTGCAGAGCAATCAGCCCCAGCATTTT. Translated, it gives CASSIDRVQSNQPQHF. The gene calls are TRBV19 and TRBJ1-5; the D is unclear. Trimming stripped 0 bases from V and 1 base from J, with 10 bases between. CDR3 length equals 16 residues. Germline V CDR1 and CDR2: LNHDA, SQIVND (reference sequence).

The V and J genes are TRBV7-2 and TRBJ1-5, with D possibly matching TRBD1 (6 bases). V lost 3 bases to trimming and J lost 6 bases, with 12 bases between them. This CDR3 is 14 amino acids long. The germline gives CDR1 SGHTA, CDR2 FQGNSA. Written as DNA, the CDR3 is TGTGCCAGCAGCTTGGGGGCCGGGGGTCAGCCCCAGCATTTT. It yields the protein CASSLGAGGQPQHF.

This sequence joins TRBV19 and TRBJ2-7; TRBD2 agrees at 10 bases. The germline gives CDR1 LNHDA, CDR2 SQIVND (reference sequence). The V segment lost 5 bases and the J segment 3 bases; nucleotides outside the gene matches: 7. The CDR3 sequence is 15 residues long. The CDR3 DNA follows: TGTGCCAGTAGTTCCGGTAGCGGGAGGATCTACGAGCAGTACTTC. Translated: CASSSGSGRIYEQYF.

With respect to this clone: Within the sample, other DNA sequences also encode this same CDR3. This rearrangement joins TRBV28 to TRBJ1-5; TRBD1 matches at 7 bases. Germline assignment: CDR1 MDHEN and CDR2 SYDVKM. This CDR3 contains 15 residues. V lost 6 bases and J lost 0; bases outside the gene matches: 5. The CDR3 DNA follows: TGTGCCAGCAGAGTCAGGGGGAATAGCAATCAGCCCCAGCATTTT. Translating it yields CASRVRGNSNQPQHF.

The rearrangement uses TRBV6-2 or TRBV6-3 and TRBJ1-5; D might be TRBD1 (6 bases). V was pared by 5 bases and J by 6 bases, with 20 bases between. Germline V gene sequence: CDR1 MNHEY, CDR2 SVGEGT. This CDR3 comprises 16 residues. CDR3 nucleotides: TGTGCCAGCAGTAACCCCCCGGGGGCGCAGGGTCAGCCCCAGCATTTT. This encodes CASSNPPGAQGQPQHF.

DNA of the CDR3: TGTGCCAGCAGCACCGGGACAGCTGCTGAAGCTTTCTTT. As protein: CASSTGTAAEAFF. The V call is TRBV12-3 or TRBV12-4, the J call TRBJ1-1; 7 positions agree with TRBD1. V was pared by 6 bases and J by 6 bases, with 7 bases of the junction left unmatched. The CDR3 is made up of 13 amino acids.

V is TRBV27 and J is TRBJ1-4, with D unclear. V was cut by 2 bases and J by 6 bases, with 13 bases left in between. In germline, CDR1 is MNHEY, CDR2 SMNVEV (reference sequence). The CDR3 runs to 15 residues. CDR3 coding DNA: TGTGCCAGCAGTTTAGCGGCAGCCTCCTATGAAAAACTGTTTTTT. This encodes CASSLAAASYEKLFF. The full variable domain, its missing parts supplied by reference TRBV27 and TRBJ1-4, is EAQVTQNPRYLITVTGKKLTVTCSQNMNHEYMSWYRQDPGLGLRQIYYSMNVEVTDKGDVPEGYKVSRKEKRNFPLILESPSPNQTSLYFCASSLAAASYEKLFFGSGTQLSVL.

V is TRBV5-1 and J is TRBJ2-1; 9 bases agree with TRBD1. The ends lost 3 bases at V and 7 bases at J; junction bases unmatched: 5. The V gene's germline CDR1 is SGHRS and CDR2 YFSETQ. This CDR3 contains 14 residues. CDR3 sequence: CASSWQTGGNEQFF. The DNA of the CDR3 is TGCGCCAGCAGCTGGCAGACAGGGGGGAATGAGCAGTTCTTC.

The chain is built from TRBV5-1 and TRBJ2-2; TRBD1 aligns across 9 bases. J lost 5 bases, V lost 1 base, and 6 bases had no gene match. This CDR3 has 16 amino acids. Germline V lookup: CDR1 SGHRS, CDR2 YFSETQ. The CDR3 DNA reads as TGCGCCAGCAGCTTGAGTTTTGGACAGGGGACCGGGGAGCTGTTTTTT. It specifies CASSLSFGQGTGELFF.

This sequence joins TRBV7-2 and TRBJ2-2; TRBD1 aligns across 10 bases. V shed 3 bases and J 5 bases; nucleotides not matched to a gene: 3. Germline-derived CDR1 and CDR2 are SGHTA and FQGNSA. The CDR3 covers 15 residues. The CDR3 region has the DNA TGTGCCAGCAGCTTGAGGACAGGGGGGACCGGGGAGCTGTTTTTT. It codes for CASSLRTGGTGELFF.

The chain links TRBV25-1 to TRBJ2-7; the match to TRBD2 covers 7 bases. There are 15 residues in the CDR3. J lost 5 bases, V lost 1 base, and 8 bases had no gene match. Germline assignment: CDR1 MGHDK and CDR2 SYGVNS. DNA of the CDR3: TGTGCCAGCAGTGAATTGGGGGAGGGGTCGGACGAGCAGTACTTC. The encoded protein is CASSELGEGSDEQYF.

The DNA for the CDR3 is TGTGCCACCAGTTCAGGACACGGGGCATCCCCCGAGCAGTACTTC. Its translation is CATSSGHGASPEQYF. This rearrangement joins TRBV24-1 to TRBJ2-7; D may match TRBD1 or TRBD2 (5 bases each). The V and J ends lost 6 bases and 6 bases respectively, with 20 bases between them. Germline-derived CDR1 and CDR2 are KGHDR and SFDVKD. The CDR3 totals 15 residues.

This sequence joins TRBV19 and TRBJ2-4; D perhaps matches TRBD1 (6 bases). CDR1 and CDR2 from the germline V gene are LNHDA and SQIVND (reference sequence). CDR3 size: 15 residues. V was shortened by 6 bases and J by 0 bases, with 12 bases between the two germline ends. CDR3 sequence: CASRSTGLAKNIQYF. Here the CDR3 DNA reads TGTGCCAGTAGGTCCACAGGGTTAGCCAAAAACATTCAGTACTTC.

This clone occurred a few times. This chain links TRBV5-1 with TRBJ2-5, with TRBD2 matching 7 bases. The germline gives CDR1 SGHRS, CDR2 YFSETQ. Trimming took 4 bases from V and 1 from J; bases not matched to a gene: 4. This CDR3 is built from 14 residues. The CDR3 is CASSDTSAQETQYF. CDR3 nucleotides: TGCGCCAGCAGCGACACTAGCGCCCAAGAGACCCAGTACTTC.

This rearrangement joins TRBV28 to TRBJ2-1; no clear D. Trimming took 5 bases from V and 6 from J, leaving 8 bases between them. CDR1 and CDR2 (germline): MDHEN, SYDVKM. The CDR3 has 12 amino acids. The CDR3 loop reads CASSPRPNEQFF. In DNA form, the CDR3 reads TGTGCCAGCAGTCCCCGTCCCAATGAGCAGTTCTTC.

V and J are TRBV7-9 and TRBJ1-4, with D possibly matching TRBD1 (6 bases). The CDR3 extends over 15 amino acids. Trimming stripped 3 bases from V and 7 bases from J, with 15 bases between. Germline V lookup: CDR1 SEHNR, CDR2 FQNEAQ (reference sequence). This CDR3 reads CASSFLGAQGEKLFF. The CDR3 nucleotides are TGTGCCAGCAGCTTTTTGGGGGCCCAGGGTGAAAAACTGTTTTTT.

The chain combines TRBV19 with TRBJ1-3, with a weak D call TRBD1 (5 bases). The V gene's germline CDR1 is LNHDA and CDR2 SQIVND (reference sequence). V shed 5 bases and J shed 4 bases, with 9 bases lying between them. This CDR3 comprises 13 residues. The CDR3 sequence is CASSVTEGNTIYF. The CDR3 coding sequence is TGTGCCAGTAGTGTGACAGAAGGAAACACCATATATTTT.

The chain employs TRBV7-6 and TRBJ2-3, with D perhaps TRBD1 or TRBD2 (6 bases each). The length of the CDR3 is 16 residues. V lost 4 bases and J 3 bases, leaving 17 bases between the germline ends. Germline values: CDR1 SGHVS, CDR2 FNYEAQ. CDR3 amino acids: CASSSGGTTGTDTQYF. The CDR3 DNA is TGTGCCAGCAGCTCAGGAGGGACCACAGGGACAGATACGCAGTATTTT.

The chain has TRBV7-9 and TRBJ2-7; 11 bases fit TRBD2. Germline values: CDR1 SEHNR, CDR2 FQNEAQ (reference sequence). The CDR3 runs to 15 residues. The V gene end was trimmed by 5 bases and the J gene end by 5 bases; junction bases not matched to a gene: 8. In DNA, the CDR3 is TGTGCCAGCAGCCCGAGGACTAGCGGGCTAGACGAGCAGTACTTC. Encoded protein: CASSPRTSGLDEQYF.